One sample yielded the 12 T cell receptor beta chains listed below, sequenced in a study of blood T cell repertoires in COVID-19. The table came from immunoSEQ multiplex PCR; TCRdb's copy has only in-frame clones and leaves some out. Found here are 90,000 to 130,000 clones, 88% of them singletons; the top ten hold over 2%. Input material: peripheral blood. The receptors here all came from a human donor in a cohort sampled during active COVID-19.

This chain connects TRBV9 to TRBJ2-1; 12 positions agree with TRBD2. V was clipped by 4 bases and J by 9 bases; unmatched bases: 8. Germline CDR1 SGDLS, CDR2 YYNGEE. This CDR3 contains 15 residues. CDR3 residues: CASSPGLAGSGEQFF. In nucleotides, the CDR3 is TGTGCCAGCAGCCCCGGACTAGCGGGGAGCGGTGAGCAGTTCTTC.

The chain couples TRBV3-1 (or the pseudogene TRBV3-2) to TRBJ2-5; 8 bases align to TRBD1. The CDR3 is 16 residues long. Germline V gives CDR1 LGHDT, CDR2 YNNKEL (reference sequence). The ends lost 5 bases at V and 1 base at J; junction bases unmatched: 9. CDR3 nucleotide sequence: TGTGCCAGCAGCGAAGGAGGGACAGGTCTCCAAGAGACCCAGTACTTC. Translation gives CASSEGGTGLQETQYF.

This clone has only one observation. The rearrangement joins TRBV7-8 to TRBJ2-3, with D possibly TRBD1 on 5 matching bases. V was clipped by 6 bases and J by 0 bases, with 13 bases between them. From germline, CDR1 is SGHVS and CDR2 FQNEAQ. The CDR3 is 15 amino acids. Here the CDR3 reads CASSFTGPSTDTQYF. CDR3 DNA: TGTGCCAGCAGTTTCACAGGCCCTAGCACAGATACGCAGTATTTT.

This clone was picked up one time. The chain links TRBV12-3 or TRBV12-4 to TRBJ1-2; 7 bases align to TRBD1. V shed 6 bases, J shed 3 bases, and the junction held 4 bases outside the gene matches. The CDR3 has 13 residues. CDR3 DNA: TGTGCCAGCAGCTCAGACAGGGACTATGGCTACACCTTC. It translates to CASSSDRDYGYTF.

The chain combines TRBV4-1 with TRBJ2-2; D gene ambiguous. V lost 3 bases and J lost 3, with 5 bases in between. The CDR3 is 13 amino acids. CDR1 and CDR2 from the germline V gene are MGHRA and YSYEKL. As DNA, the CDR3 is TGCGCCAGCAGCCATCGTTACACCGGGGAGCTGTTTTTT. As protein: CASSHRYTGELFF.

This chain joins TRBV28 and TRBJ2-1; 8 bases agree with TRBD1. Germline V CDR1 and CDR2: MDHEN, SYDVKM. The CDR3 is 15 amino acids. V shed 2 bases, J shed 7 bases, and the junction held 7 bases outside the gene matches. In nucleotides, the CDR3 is TGTGCCAGCAGTTTAAGGGGGACAGGTCGAAATGAGCAGTTCTTC. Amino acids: CASSLRGTGRNEQFF. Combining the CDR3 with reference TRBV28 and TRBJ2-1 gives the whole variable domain DVKVTQSSRYLVKRTGEKVFLECVQDMDHENMFWYRQDPGLGLRLIYFSYDVKMKEKGDIPEGYSVSREKKERFSLILESASTNQTSMYLCASSLRGTGRNEQFFGPGTRLTVL.

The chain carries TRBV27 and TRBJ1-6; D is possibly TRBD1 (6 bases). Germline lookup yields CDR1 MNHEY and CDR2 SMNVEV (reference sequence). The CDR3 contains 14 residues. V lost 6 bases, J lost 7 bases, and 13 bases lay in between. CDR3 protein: CASSSRDTNSPLHF. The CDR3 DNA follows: TGTGCCAGCAGCTCCCGGGACACCAATTCACCCCTCCACTTT.

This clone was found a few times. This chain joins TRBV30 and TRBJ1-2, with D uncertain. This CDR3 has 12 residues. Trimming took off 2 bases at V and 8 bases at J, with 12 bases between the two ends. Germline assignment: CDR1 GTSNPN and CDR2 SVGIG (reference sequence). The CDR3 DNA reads TGTGCCTGGAGTCTAGGCTCACGAGGCTACACCTTC. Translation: CAWSLGSRGYTF.

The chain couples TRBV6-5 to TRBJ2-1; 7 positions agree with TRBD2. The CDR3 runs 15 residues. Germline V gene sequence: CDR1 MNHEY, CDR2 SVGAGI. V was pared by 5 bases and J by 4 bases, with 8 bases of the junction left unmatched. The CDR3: CASSPSGEGYNEQFF. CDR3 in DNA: TGTGCCAGCAGTCCGTCGGGGGAGGGATACAATGAGCAGTTCTTC.

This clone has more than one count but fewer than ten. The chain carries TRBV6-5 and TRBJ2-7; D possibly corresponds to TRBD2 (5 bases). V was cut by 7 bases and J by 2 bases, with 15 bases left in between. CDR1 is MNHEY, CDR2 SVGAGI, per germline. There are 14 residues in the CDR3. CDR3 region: CASTTAGVPYEQYF. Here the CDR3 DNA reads TGTGCCAGCACCACCGCCGGGGTCCCCTACGAGCAGTACTTC.

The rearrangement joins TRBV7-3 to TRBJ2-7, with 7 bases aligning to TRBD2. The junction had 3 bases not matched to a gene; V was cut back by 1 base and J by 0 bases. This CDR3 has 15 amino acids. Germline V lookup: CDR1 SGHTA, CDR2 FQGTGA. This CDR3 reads CASSLNRGVSYEQYF. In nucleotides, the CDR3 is TGTGCCAGCAGCTTAAATCGGGGGGTCTCCTACGAGCAGTACTTC.

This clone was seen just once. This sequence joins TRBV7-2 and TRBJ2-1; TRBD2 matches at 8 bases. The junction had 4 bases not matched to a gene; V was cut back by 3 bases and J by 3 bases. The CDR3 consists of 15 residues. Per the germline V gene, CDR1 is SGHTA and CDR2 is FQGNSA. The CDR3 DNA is TGTGCCAGCAGCTTGAGGGGGACTAGCTACAATGAGCAGTTCTTC. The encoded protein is CASSLRGTSYNEQFF.